This TCR beta chain was sequenced in a study of Tregs in tolerant kidney transplant recipients. About this clone: The antigen remains undetermined.

The data were produced by immunoSEQ multiplex PCR, yet TCRdb's version contains in-frame clones alone and is incomplete. This table holds more than 15,000 clones, around nine tenths found once. CD4+CD25+CD127- Tregs, CD4+CD25- non-Tregs, CD4 and CD8 cells were sorted. The CDR3 has 18 amino acids. Germline V CDR1 and CDR2: SEHNR, FQNEAQ (reference sequence). With V trimmed by 0 bases and J by 0 bases, 6 bases remained unmatched. Findings and limits, study-wide: Validation in larger populations is needed because few patients were studied. Activated donor B cell expansion appeared to reveal the most relevant donor-specific TCRbeta repertoire.

V usage is TRBV7-9 and J usage is TRBJ2-1, with 9 bases identical to TRBD2. Sequenced material: CD8+ T cells from blood. This receptor was taken from a human donor in good health. Here the CDR3 reads CASSLASGSTTSYNEQFF. The CDR3 DNA is TGTGCCAGCAGCTTAGCTAGCGGGAGCACCACCTCCTACAATGAGCAGTTCTTC.